This T cell receptor beta chain was sequenced during a study of metastatic and nonmetastatic thyroid tumors. Study context: Blood and tumor or nodule tissue repertoires from malignant and benign thyroid patients were compared.

Each patient went into thyroid surgery without having received any treatment. Germline lookup yields CDR1 DFQATT and CDR2 SNEGSKA (reference sequence). The CDR3 consists of 14 residues. The V end was cut by 6 bases, the J end by 0 bases, with 15 bases between. Authors' methods: To classify distant metastasis in papillary thyroid cancer, a model was built from CDR3 differences across clinicopathological groups. Through MiXCR, TCRdb re-clonotyped the PCR reads. Clone size and V and J calls follow TCRdb, not the original study. The sample lists around 15,000 clones; around 24% were seen once. The sample was tumor tissue. The rearrangement links TRBV20-1 to TRBJ2-7; D is uncertain. The TCR comes from a male donor with papillary thyroid cancer or a benign thyroid nodule (not recorded which). Some clones in this sample may be carry-over from other donors' samples. The CDR3 region is CSATPQSNSYEQYF. The CDR3, as DNA: TGCAGTGCCACCCCTCAGTCGAACTCCTACGAGCAGTACTTC.